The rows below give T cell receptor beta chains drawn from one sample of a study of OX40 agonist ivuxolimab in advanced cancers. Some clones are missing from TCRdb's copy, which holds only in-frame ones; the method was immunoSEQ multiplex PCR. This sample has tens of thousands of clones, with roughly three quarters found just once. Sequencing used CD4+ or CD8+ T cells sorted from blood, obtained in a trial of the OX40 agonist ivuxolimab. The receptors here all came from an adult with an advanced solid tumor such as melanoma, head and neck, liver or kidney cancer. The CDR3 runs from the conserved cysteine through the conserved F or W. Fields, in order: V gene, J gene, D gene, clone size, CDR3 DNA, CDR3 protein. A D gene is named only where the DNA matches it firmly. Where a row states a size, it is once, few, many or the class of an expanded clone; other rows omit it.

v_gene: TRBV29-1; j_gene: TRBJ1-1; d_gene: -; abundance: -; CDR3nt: TGCAGCGTTGAACGTACCACAGCCGCTGAAGCTTTCTTT; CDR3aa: CSVERTTAAEAFF
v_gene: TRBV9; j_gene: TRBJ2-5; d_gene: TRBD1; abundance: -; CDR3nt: TGTGCCAGCAGCCTCACAGGGGGCGAGGAGCAGTACTTC; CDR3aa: CASSLTGGEEQYF
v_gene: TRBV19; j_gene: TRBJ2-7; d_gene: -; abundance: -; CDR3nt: TGTGCCAGTAGTACTAGCAGGATGAACACCTACGAGCAGTACTTC; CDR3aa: CASSTSRMNTYEQYF
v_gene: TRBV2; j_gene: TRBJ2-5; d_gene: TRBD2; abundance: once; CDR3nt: TGTGCCAGCAGTCCGACTAGCGGGGCTTCAGGCGAGACCCAGTACTTC; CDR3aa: CASSPTSGASGETQYF
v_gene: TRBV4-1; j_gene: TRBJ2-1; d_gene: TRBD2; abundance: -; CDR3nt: TGCGCCAGCAGCCCCAGAGGCGGCGCGAGCGGGGCCGATGAGCAGTTCTTC; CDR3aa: CASSPRGGASGADEQFF
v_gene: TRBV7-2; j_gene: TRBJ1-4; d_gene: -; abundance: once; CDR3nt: TGTGCCAGCAGCATAAAGGGGGTTCCAAAACTGTTTTTT; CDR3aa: CASSIKGVPKLFF
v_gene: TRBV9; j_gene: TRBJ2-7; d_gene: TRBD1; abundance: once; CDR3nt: TGTGCCAGCAGCGCGACAACAGGGGCTGTTTACGAGCAGTACTTC; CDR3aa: CASSATTGAVYEQYF
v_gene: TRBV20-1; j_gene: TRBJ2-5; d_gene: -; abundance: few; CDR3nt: TGCAGTGCTATGATTAGGGAGACCCAGTACTTC; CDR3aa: CSAMIRETQYF
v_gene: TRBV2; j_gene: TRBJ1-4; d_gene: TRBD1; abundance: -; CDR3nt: TGTGCCAGCAGTAAAGGGGGACAGGGAAATGAAAAACTGTTTTTT; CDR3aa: CASSKGGQGNEKLFF
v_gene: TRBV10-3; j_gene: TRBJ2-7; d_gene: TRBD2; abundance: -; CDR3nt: TGTGCCATCAAAGGCGGGAGGGTATACGAGCAGTACTTC; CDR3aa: CAIKGGRVYEQYF
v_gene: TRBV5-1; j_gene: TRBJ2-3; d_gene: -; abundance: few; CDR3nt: TGCGCCAGCAGCTTGGATTGGACATTGGCCCGGGATACGCAGTATTTT; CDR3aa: CASSLDWTLARDTQYF
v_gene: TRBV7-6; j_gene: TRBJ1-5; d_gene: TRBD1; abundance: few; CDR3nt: TGTGCCAGCAGCTCCGGACAGGGGCGTAGCAATCAGCCCCAGCATTTT; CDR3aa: CASSSGQGRSNQPQHF
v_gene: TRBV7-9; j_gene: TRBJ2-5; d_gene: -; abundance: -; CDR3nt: TGTGCCAGCAGCTTAGCCCCCGGGATCGGACCGGGGACCCAGTACTTC; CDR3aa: CASSLAPGIGPGTQYF
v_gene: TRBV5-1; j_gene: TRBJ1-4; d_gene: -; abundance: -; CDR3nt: TGCGCCAGCAGCTTGGCTAGCGGGACGGACGCAACTAATGAAAAACTGTTTTTT; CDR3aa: CASSLASGTDATNEKLFF
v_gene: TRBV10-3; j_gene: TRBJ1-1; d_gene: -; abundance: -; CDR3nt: TGTGCCATCACCCTCGGGGGGCTGGAGACTGAAGCTTTCTTT; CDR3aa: CAITLGGLETEAFF
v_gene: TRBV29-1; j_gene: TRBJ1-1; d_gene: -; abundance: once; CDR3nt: TGCAGCGTTGGCGGGTCCACTGAAGCTTTCTTT; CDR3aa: CSVGGSTEAFF
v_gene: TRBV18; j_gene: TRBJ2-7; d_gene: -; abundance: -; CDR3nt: TGTGCCAGCTCGTCTATAGGGGTACTAAACGAGCAGTACTTC; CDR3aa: CASSSIGVLNEQYF
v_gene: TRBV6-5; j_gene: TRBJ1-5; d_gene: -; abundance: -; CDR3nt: TGTGCCAGCAGTTTGGAGGGCGGTCAGCCCCAGCATTTT; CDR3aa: CASSLEGGQPQHF
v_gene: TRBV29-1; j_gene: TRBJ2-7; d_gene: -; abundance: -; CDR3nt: TGCAGCGTTGTGGGACAAGGGTCTTCCTCCTACGAGCAGTACTTC; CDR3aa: CSVVGQGSSSYEQYF
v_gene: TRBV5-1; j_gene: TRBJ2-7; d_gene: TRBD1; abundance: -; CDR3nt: TGCGCCAGCAGCTCCGAGCCCGGGACAGGGTGGAACGAGCAGTACTTC; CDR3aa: CASSSEPGTGWNEQYF
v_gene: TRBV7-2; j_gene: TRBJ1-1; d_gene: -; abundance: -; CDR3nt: TGTGCCAGCAGCTTAGCGCCCAGTCACACTGAAGCTTTCTTT; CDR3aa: CASSLAPSHTEAFF
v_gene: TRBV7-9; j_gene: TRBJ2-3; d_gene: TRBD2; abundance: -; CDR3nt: TGTGCCAGCAGCCCAGGGCTAGCGGGGGCCACAGATACGCAGTATTTT; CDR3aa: CASSPGLAGATDTQYF
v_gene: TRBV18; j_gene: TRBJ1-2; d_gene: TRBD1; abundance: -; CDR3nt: TGTGCCAGCTCACCACCCCAGGGGGGGAACTATGGCTACACCTTC; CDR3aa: CASSPPQGGNYGYTF
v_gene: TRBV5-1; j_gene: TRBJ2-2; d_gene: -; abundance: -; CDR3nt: TGCGCCAGCAGCTTGTTAGGGGGACCCCCGAACACCGGGGAGCTGTTTTTT; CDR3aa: CASSLLGGPPNTGELFF
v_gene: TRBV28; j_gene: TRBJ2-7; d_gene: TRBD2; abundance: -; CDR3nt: TGTGCCAGCAGATCATATACGGGAGGAGAGTACGAGCAGTACTTC; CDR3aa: CASRSYTGGEYEQYF
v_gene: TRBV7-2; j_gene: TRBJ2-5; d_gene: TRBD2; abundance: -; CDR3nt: TGTGCCAGCAGCTTAGGAGGGGGAGCGGGGGTCCGGGGGACCCAGTACTTC; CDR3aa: CASSLGGGAGVRGTQYF
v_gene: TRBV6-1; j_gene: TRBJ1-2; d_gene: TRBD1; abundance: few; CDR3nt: TGTGCCAGCAGTTCCCAGGGACAGGGCAACTATGGCTACACCTTC; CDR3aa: CASSSQGQGNYGYTF